This T cell receptor beta chain derives from a study of blood T cell repertoires in COVID-19. Some clones are missing from TCRdb's copy, which holds only in-frame ones; the method was immunoSEQ multiplex PCR. The table records about 180,000 clones, approximately 85% of them present only once. Per germline, CDR1 GTSNPN and CDR2 SVGIG (reference sequence). Trimming took 2 bases from V and 10 from J; bases not matched to a gene: 10. This CDR3 has 14 amino acids. This chain connects TRBV30 to TRBJ2-1, with TRBD1 matching over 8 bases. Source material: peripheral blood. The source is a man between 60 and 75 years old with acute or convalescent COVID-19. The CDR3, as DNA: TGTGCCTGGAGTTCAGGACAGGGTGGCGGCGAGCAGTTCTTC. This translates into CAWSSGQGGGEQFF.